This T cell receptor beta chain was captured by sequencing in a study of blood T cell repertoires in COVID-19. This clone was found once. Original processing notes: Amplifying reference gene primers gave estimates of nucleated cell counts. Measured with immunoSEQ multiplex PCR; TCRdb has only the in-frame clones, and not every one. For V, J and clone size, that table is used; D and trimming come from the DNA. The sample has roughly 80,000 clones; roughly 85% are singletons. The source material was peripheral blood. The receptor was isolated from a woman aged 80 or over with active or convalescent COVID-19.

The CDR3, as DNA: TGTGCCAGCAGTACACAGGGGACCCGTTCACCCCTCCACTTT. Amino acid sequence: CASSTQGTRSPLHF. The chain links TRBV28 to TRBJ1-6; 7 nucleotides agree with TRBD1. Unmatched junction bases numbered 7, after V lost 5 bases and J lost 9 bases. Germline V gene data show CDR1 as MDHEN and CDR2 as SYDVKM. The CDR3 length is 14 residues.